The 15 T cell receptor beta chains below come from one sample, sequenced in a study of blood T cell repertoires in COVID-19. Sequenced by immunoSEQ multiplex PCR; TCRdb stores in-frame clones only, minus some. The sample includes approximately 210,000 clones, under 90% seen only once; the top ten take roughly 21%. Sample: peripheral blood. The receptors come from a man aged 25 to 40 with active or convalescent COVID-19.

This rearrangement joins TRBV12-5 to TRBJ2-5; possible D gene TRBD1, 5 bases. The germline CDR1 and CDR2 sequences are LGHNT and FRNRAP. This CDR3 is 15 amino acids long. The ends were cut back, 1 base at V and 4 bases at J, with 13 bases in the middle. DNA of the CDR3: TGTGCTAGTGGTTTGGGACAACAGGTTATAGAGACCCAGTACTTC. Residues: CASGLGQQVIETQYF.

The chain carries TRBV28 and TRBJ2-7, with 10 bases fitting TRBD1. Germline trimming cut 6 bases from V and 3 bases from J; bases unmatched to any gene: 8. The CDR3 length is 15 residues. CDR1 MDHEN and CDR2 SYDVKM come from the germline V gene. Here the CDR3 reads CASSRGQGVFYEQYF. CDR3 nucleotide sequence: TGTGCCAGCAGCCGAGGACAGGGGGTTTTCTACGAGCAGTACTTC. Based on the CDR3 plus reference TRBV28 and TRBJ2-7, the full variable domain is DVKVTQSSRYLVKRTGEKVFLECVQDMDHENMFWYRQDPGLGLRLIYFSYDVKMKEKGDIPEGYSVSREKKERFSLILESASTNQTSMYLCASSRGQGVFYEQYFGPGTRLTVT.

The chain links TRBV5-1 to TRBJ1-6; perhaps TRBD1 as D (6 bases). This CDR3 contains 16 residues. Germline V gene sequence: CDR1 SGHRS, CDR2 YFSETQ. Trimming shortened V by 3 bases and J by 10 bases, and 20 bases separated the two germline ends. In nucleotides, the CDR3 is TGCGCCAGCAGCTGGACAGACTCTGGTATTAACTCACCCCTCCACTTT. Protein sequence: CASSWTDSGINSPLHF.

The chain has TRBV4-3 and TRBJ1-1; no definite D call. The CDR3 contains 16 residues. Germline loops: CDR1 LGHNA, CDR2 YSLEER. V lost 0 bases to trimming and J lost 4 bases, with 15 bases between them. The CDR3 region is CASSQDYGEGLTEAFF. Written as DNA, the CDR3 is TGCGCCAGCAGCCAAGACTACGGTGAGGGTCTCACTGAAGCTTTCTTT.

The CDR3 spells CASSGPGTGRNEQFF. The CDR3 DNA is TGCGCCAGCAGTGGCCCCGGGACAGGGCGCAATGAGCAGTTCTTC. This rearrangement joins TRBV10-1 to TRBJ2-1; TRBD1 matches 9 bases. The germline V gene encodes CDR1 WNHNN and CDR2 SYGVQD (reference sequence). The length of the CDR3 is 15 residues. Losses at the gene ends were 4 bases for V and 6 bases for J; bases not matched to a gene: 7.

This sequence joins TRBV6-6 and TRBJ2-7, with TRBD2 as a possible D gene (5 bases). The CDR3 spans 14 residues. V shed 1 base and J shed 0 bases, with 7 bases lying between them. CDR1 is MNHNY, CDR2 SVGAGI, per germline (reference sequence). CDR3 nucleotides: TGTGCCAGCAGTTACTTGAGCGGCTCCTACGAGCAGTACTTC. It codes for CASSYLSGSYEQYF.

Regarding this clone: Other DNA sequences from this sample encode an identical CDR3 as well. The rearrangement links TRBV5-1 to TRBJ2-7, with D unresolved. Germline-derived CDR1 and CDR2 are SGHRS and YFSETQ. The CDR3 is 14 residues long. V lost 0 bases to trimming and J lost 0 bases, with 7 bases between them. CDR3 sequence reads: CASSLGGSSYEQYF. The CDR3 nucleotides read TGCGCCAGCAGCTTGGGCGGCAGCTCCTACGAGCAGTACTTC. Supplemented by reference TRBV5-1 and TRBJ2-7, the full variable domain reads KAGVTQTPRYLIKTRGQQVTLSCSPISGHRSVSWYQQTPGQGLQFLFEYFSETQRNKGNFPGRFSGRQFSNSRSEMNVSTLELGDSALYLCASSLGGSSYEQYFGPGTRLTVT.

V and J are TRBV3-1 (or the pseudogene TRBV3-2) and TRBJ2-7, with D possibly being TRBD1 (6 bases). V was pared by 8 bases and J by 4 bases, with 15 bases between. CDR1 LGHDT and CDR2 YNNKEL come from the germline V gene (reference sequence). The CDR3 loop spans 13 amino acids. In nucleotides, the CDR3 is TGTGCCAGCTCGAAGGGCAGGGGATACGAGCAGTACTTC. Translated, it gives CASSKGRGYEQYF.

The chain has TRBV24-1 and TRBJ1-4; D may be TRBD1 (6 bases). Germline V gives CDR1 KGHDR, CDR2 SFDVKD. The CDR3 consists of 13 residues. Trimming pared 12 bases from V and 6 bases from J, leaving 16 bases between. CDR3 sequence (DNA): TGTGCCTCCACGGCAGGGGTGTATGAAAAACTGTTTTTT. This translates into CASTAGVYEKLFF.

The chain is built from TRBV7-9 and TRBJ2-3, with 8 bases identical to TRBD2. V shed 4 bases, J shed 8 bases, and the junction held 23 bases outside the gene matches. Germline-derived CDR1 and CDR2 are SEHNR and FQNEAQ (reference sequence). The CDR3 runs 19 residues. This CDR3 is CASSSLLDSFGKAGGTQYF. The CDR3, as DNA: TGTGCCAGCAGCTCCTTACTTGATTCATTTGGGAAGGCGGGAGGTACGCAGTATTTT.

This clone was recorded once. This chain links TRBV27 with TRBJ1-1, with 8 nucleotides matching TRBD1. This CDR3 spans 14 amino acids. Germline CDR1 MNHEY, CDR2 SMNVEV (reference sequence). With V trimmed by 5 bases and J by 9 bases, 11 bases remained unmatched. This CDR3 is CASSHPGGGLKAFF. The CDR3 nucleotides read TGTGCCAGCAGTCACCCAGGGGGCGGATTGAAAGCTTTCTTT.

This chain uses TRBV5-1 with TRBJ1-2; D is ambiguous. CDR1 SGHRS and CDR2 YFSETQ come from the germline V gene. The CDR3 has 16 amino acids. V lost 0 bases and J lost 4, with 16 bases in between. The CDR3 loop is CASSLAAREKAYGYTF. Here the CDR3 DNA reads TGCGCCAGCAGCTTGGCCGCAAGGGAGAAGGCCTATGGCTACACCTTC.

The chain employs TRBV4-3 and TRBJ2-2; the match to TRBD2 covers 10 bases. From germline, CDR1 is LGHNA and CDR2 YSLEER. Trimming took 4 bases from V and 2 from J; bases not matched to a gene: 7. This CDR3 has 17 residues. The CDR3 nucleotides are TGCGCCAGCAGCCGCGACCGGACTAGCGGTAACACCGGGGAGCTGTTTTTT. Protein product: CASSRDRTSGNTGELFF.

This clone was seen a handful of times. Other DNA sequences in this sample translate to the same CDR3. This chain uses TRBV18 with TRBJ1-2, with D possibly matching TRBD1 (6 bases). Trimming took off 2 bases at V and 6 bases at J, with 7 bases between the two ends. The CDR3 has 12 amino acids. Germline-derived CDR1 and CDR2 are KGHSH and LQKENI. CDR3 residues: CASSPAGDGYTF. In nucleotides, the CDR3 is TGTGCCAGCTCACCAGCAGGGGATGGCTACACCTTC.

J is TRBJ2-5 and V is TRBV11-3; TRBD2 might be the D (5 bases). Trimming shortened V by 8 bases and J by 3 bases, and 10 bases separated the two germline ends. Germline V gene data show CDR1 as SGHNT and CDR2 as YENEEA. The CDR3 extends over 12 amino acids. The CDR3 nucleotides are TGTGCCAGCGGCGCGGGTAAAGAGACCCAGTACTTC. This translates into CASGAGKETQYF.